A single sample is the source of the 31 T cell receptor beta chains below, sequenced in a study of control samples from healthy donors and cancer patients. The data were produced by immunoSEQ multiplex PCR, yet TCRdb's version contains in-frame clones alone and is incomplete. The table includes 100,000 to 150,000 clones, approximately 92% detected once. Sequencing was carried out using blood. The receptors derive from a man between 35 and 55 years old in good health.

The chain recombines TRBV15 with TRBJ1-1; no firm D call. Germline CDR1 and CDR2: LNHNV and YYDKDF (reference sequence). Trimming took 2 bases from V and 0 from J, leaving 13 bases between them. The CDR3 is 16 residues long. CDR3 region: CATSRPNEIMNTEAFF. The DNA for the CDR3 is TGTGCCACCAGCAGACCGAACGAGATAATGAACACTGAAGCTTTCTTT.

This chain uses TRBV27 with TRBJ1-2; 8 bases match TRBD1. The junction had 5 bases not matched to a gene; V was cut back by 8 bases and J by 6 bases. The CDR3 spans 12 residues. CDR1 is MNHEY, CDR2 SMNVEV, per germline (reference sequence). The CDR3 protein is CASAGQGDGYTF. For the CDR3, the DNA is TGTGCCAGCGCCGGACAGGGAGATGGCTACACCTTC.

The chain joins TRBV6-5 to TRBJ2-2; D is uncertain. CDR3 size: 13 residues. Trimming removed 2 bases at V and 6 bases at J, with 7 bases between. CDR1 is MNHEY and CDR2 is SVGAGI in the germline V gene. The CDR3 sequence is CASSYDLPGELFF. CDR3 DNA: TGTGCCAGCAGTTACGATTTGCCCGGGGAGCTGTTTTTT.

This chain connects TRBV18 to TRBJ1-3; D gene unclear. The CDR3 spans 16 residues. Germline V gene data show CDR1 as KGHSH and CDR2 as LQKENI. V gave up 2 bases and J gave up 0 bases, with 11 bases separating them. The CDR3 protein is CASSPGSTLSGNTIYF. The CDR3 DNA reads TGTGCCAGCTCACCAGGGTCCACTCTCTCTGGAAACACCATATATTTT.

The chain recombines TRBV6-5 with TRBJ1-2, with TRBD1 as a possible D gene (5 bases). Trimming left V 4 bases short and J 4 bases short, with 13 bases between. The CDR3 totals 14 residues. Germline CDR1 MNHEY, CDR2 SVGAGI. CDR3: CASSWGLRGYGYTF. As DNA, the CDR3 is TGTGCCAGCAGTTGGGGGTTGCGGGGCTATGGCTACACCTTC.

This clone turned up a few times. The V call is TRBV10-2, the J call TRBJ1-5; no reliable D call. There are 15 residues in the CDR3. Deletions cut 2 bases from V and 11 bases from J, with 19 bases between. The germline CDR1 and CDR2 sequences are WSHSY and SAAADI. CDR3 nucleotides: TGCGCCAGCAGTGAGACAGCAGAATGGGGTTCGTCCCAGCATTTT. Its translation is CASSETAEWGSSQHF.

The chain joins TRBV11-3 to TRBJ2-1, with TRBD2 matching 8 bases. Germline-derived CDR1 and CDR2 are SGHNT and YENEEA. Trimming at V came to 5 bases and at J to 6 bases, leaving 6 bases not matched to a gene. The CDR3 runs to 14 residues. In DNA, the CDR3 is TGTGCCAGCAGCCGGGGGGGGGCTGGCAATGAGCAGTTCTTC. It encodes CASSRGGAGNEQFF.

Written as DNA, the CDR3 is TGTGCCACCAGCAGAGATTTGGGGCTGAGGGGCTACGAGCAGTACTTC. Amino acid sequence: CATSRDLGLRGYEQYF. The chain carries TRBV15 and TRBJ2-7, with D perhaps matching TRBD1 or TRBD2 (5 bases each). CDR3 length equals 16 residues. Germline V gives CDR1 LNHNV, CDR2 YYDKDF (reference sequence). V lost 0 bases to trimming and J lost 3 bases, with 15 bases between them. The variable domain in full, completed from reference TRBV15 and TRBJ2-7, reads DAMVIQNPRYQVTQFGKPVTLSCSQTLNHNVMYWYQQKSSQAPKLLFHYYDKDFNNEADTPDNFQSRRPNTSFCFLDIRSPGLGDTAMYLCATSRDLGLRGYEQYFGPGTRLTVT.

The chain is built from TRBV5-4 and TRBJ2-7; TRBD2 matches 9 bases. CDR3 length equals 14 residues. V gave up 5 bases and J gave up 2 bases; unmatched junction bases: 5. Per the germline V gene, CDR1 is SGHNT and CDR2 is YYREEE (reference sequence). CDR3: CASRLAGEPYEQYF. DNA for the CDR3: TGTGCCAGCAGATTAGCGGGGGAGCCCTACGAGCAGTACTTC. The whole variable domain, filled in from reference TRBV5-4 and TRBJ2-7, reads ETGVTQSPTHLIKTRGQQVTLRCSSQSGHNTVSWYQQALGQGPQFIFQYYREEENGRGNFPPRFSGLQFPNYSSELNVNALELDDSALYLCASRLAGEPYEQYFGPGTRLTVT.

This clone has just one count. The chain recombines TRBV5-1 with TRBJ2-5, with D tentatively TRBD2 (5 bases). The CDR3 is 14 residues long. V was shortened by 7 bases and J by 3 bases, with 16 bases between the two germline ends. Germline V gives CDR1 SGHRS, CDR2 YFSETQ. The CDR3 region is CASALGMLEETQYF. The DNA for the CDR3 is TGCGCCAGCGCCCTCGGGATGTTAGAAGAGACCCAGTACTTC.

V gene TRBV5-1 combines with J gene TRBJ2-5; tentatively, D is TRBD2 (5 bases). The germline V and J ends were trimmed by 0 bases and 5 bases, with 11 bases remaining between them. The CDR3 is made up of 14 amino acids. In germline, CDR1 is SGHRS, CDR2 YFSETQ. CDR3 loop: CASSLAGVEETQYF. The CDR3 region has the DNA TGCGCCAGCAGCTTGGCCGGGGTTGAGGAGACCCAGTACTTC.

Here the CDR3 DNA reads TGTGCCAGCAGCTCGGACAGGGGATACACTGAAGCTTTCTTT. It codes for CASSSDRGYTEAFF. The V and J genes are TRBV9 and TRBJ1-1; 9 nucleotides line up with TRBD1. V trimming: 4 bases; J trimming: 3 bases; junction bases outside the gene matches: 4. CDR1 and CDR2 (germline): SGDLS, YYNGEE. CDR3 length equals 14 residues. The full variable domain, rest sourced from reference TRBV9 and TRBJ1-1, is DSGVTQTPKHLITATGQRVTLRCSPRSGDLSVYWYQQSLDQGLQFLIQYYNGEERAKGNILERFSAQQFPDLHSELNLSSLELGDSALYFCASSSDRGYTEAFFGQGTRLTVV.

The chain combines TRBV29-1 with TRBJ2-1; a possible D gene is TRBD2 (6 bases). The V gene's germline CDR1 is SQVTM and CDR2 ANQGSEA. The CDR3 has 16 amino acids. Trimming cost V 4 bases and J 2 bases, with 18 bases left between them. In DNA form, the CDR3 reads TGCAGCGTTGGGAGGGCAGGGACGGAAACCTACAATGAGCAGTTCTTC. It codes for CSVGRAGTETYNEQFF.

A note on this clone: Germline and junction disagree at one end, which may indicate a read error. The CDR3 nucleotides read TGTGCCAGCAGTTTTCCCCCCCCCTTATTT. Translated: CASSFPPPLF. The rearrangement uses TRBV12-3 or TRBV12-4 and TRBJ1-1; unclear D gene. The CDR3 sequence is 10 residues long.

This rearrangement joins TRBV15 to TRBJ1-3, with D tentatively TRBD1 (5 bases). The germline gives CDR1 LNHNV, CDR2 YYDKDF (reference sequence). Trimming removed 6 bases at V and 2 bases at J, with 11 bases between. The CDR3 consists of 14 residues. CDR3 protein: CATRDGGPGNTIYF. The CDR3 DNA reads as TGTGCCACCAGGGACGGGGGTCCTGGAAACACCATATATTTT.

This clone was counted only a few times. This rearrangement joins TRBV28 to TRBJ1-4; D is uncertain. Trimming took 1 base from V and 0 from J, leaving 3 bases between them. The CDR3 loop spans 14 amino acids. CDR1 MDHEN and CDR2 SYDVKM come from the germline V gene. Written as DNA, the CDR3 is TGTGCCAGCAGTTTATATACAACTAATGAAAAACTGTTTTTT. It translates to CASSLYTTNEKLFF. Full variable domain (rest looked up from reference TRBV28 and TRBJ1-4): DVKVTQSSRYLVKRTGEKVFLECVQDMDHENMFWYRQDPGLGLRLIYFSYDVKMKEKGDIPEGYSVSREKKERFSLILESASTNQTSMYLCASSLYTTNEKLFFGSGTQLSVL.

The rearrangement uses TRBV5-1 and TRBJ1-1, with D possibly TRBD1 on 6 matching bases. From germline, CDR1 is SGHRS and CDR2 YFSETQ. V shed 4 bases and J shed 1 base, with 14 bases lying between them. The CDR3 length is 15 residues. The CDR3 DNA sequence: TGCGCCAGCAGCCTACAAGGGACACCGAACACTGAAGCTTTCTTT. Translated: CASSLQGTPNTEAFF.

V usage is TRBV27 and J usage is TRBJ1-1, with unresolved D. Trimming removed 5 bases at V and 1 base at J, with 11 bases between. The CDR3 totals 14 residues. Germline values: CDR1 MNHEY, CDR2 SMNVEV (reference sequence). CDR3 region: CASSPPRPNTEAFF. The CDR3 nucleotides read TGTGCCAGCAGTCCTCCCCGTCCGAACACTGAAGCTTTCTTT.

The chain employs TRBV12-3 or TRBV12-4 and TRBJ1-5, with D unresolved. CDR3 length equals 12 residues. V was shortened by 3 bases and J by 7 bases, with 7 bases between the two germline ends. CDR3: CASSFGRQPQHF. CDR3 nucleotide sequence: TGTGCCAGCAGTTTCGGGAGGCAGCCCCAGCATTTT.

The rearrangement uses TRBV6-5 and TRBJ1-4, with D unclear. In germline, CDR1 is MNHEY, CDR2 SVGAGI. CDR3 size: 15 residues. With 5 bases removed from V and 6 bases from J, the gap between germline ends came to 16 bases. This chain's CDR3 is CASSRAGRPDEKLFF. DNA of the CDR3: TGTGCCAGCAGTCGTGCCGGACGCCCCGATGAAAAACTGTTTTTT.

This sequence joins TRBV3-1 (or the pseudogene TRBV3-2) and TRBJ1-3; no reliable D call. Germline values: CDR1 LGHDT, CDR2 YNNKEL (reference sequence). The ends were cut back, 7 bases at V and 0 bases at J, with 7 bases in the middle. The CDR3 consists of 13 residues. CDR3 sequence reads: CASKPSSGNTIYF. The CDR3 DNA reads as TGTGCCAGCAAACCTAGCTCTGGAAACACCATATATTTT.

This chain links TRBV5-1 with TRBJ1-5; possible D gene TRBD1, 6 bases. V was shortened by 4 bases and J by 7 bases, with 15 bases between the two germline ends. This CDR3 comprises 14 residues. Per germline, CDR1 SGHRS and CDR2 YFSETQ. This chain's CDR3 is CASSEGQPSQPQHF. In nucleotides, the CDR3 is TGCGCCAGCAGCGAGGGACAACCCTCCCAGCCCCAGCATTTT.

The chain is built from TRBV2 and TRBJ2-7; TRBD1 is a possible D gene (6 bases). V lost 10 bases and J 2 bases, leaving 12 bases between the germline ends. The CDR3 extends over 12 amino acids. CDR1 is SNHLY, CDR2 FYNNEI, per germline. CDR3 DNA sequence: TGTGCCATTAAAAGGGGGACCTACGAGCAGTACTTC. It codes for CAIKRGTYEQYF.

The CDR3 here is CAWSVTGGYEQYF. The CDR3 bases are TGTGCCTGGAGTGTCACGGGGGGCTACGAGCAGTACTTC. The chain employs TRBV30 and TRBJ2-7; 7 nucleotides match TRBD2. Trimming cost V 0 bases and J 3 bases; bases outside gene matches: 2. Germline V gives CDR1 GTSNPN, CDR2 SVGIG (reference sequence). This CDR3 is 13 amino acids long. Drawing the rest from reference TRBV30 and TRBJ2-7, the complete variable domain is SQTIHQWPATLVQPVGSPLSLECTVEGTSNPNLYWYRQAAGRGLQLLFYSVGIGQISSEVPQNLSASRPQDRQFILSSKKLLLSDSGFYLCAWSVTGGYEQYFGPGTRLTVT.

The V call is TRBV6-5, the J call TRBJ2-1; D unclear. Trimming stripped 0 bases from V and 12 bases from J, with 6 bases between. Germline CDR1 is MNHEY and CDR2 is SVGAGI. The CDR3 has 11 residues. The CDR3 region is CASSYSNVQFF. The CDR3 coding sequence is TGTGCCAGCAGTTACTCGAACGTGCAGTTCTTC.

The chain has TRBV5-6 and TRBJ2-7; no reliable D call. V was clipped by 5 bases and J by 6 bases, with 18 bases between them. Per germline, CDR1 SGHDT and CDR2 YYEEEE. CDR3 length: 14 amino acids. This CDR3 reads CASSHPDRSSEQYF. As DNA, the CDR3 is TGTGCCAGCAGTCATCCGGACCGGTCTAGCGAGCAGTACTTC.

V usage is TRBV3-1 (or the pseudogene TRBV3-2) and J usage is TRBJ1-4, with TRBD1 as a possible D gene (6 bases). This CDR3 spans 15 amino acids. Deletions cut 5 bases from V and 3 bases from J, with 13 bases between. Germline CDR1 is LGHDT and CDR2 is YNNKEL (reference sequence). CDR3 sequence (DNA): TGTGCCAGCAGCTCTACAGGGTTGGCTAATGAAAAACTGTTTTTT. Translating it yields CASSSTGLANEKLFF.

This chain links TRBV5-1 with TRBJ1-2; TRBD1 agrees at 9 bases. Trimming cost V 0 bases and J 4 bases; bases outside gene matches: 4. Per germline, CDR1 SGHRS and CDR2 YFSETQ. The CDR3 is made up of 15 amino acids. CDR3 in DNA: TGCGCCAGCAGCTTGGACGGGACAGGGACCTATGGCTACACCTTC. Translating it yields CASSLDGTGTYGYTF.

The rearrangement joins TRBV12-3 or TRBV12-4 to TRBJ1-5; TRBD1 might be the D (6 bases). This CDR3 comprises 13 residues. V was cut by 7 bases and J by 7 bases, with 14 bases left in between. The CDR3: CASTPGRGQPQHF. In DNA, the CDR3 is TGTGCCAGCACCCCCGGGAGGGGGCAGCCCCAGCATTTT.

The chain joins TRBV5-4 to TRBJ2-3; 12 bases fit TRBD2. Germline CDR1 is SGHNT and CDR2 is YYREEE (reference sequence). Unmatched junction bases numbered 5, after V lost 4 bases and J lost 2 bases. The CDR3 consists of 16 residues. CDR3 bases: TGTGCCAGCAGCCCAGGACTAGCGGGGAACACAGATACGCAGTATTTT. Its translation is CASSPGLAGNTDTQYF.

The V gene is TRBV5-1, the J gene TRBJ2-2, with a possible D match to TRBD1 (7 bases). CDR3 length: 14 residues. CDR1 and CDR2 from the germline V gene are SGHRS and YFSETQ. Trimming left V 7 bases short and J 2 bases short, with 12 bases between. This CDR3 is CASGGTANTGELFF. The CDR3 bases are TGCGCCAGCGGCGGGACAGCCAACACCGGGGAGCTGTTTTTT.